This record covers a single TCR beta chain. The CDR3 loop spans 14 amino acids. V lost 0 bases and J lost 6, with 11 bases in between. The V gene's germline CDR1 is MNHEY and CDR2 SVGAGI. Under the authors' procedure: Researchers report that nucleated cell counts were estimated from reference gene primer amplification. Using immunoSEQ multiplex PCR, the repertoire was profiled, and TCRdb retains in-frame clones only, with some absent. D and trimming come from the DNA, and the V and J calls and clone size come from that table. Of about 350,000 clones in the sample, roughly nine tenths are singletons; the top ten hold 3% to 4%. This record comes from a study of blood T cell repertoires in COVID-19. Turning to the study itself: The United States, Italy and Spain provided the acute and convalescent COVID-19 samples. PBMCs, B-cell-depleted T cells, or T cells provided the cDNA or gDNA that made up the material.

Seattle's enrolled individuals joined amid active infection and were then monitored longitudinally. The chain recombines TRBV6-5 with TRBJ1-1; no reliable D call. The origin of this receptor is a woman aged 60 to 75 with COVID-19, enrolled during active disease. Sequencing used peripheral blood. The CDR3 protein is CASSYSIFGSEAFF. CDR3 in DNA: TGTGCCAGCAGTTACTCGATCTTCGGGTCTGAAGCTTTCTTT.